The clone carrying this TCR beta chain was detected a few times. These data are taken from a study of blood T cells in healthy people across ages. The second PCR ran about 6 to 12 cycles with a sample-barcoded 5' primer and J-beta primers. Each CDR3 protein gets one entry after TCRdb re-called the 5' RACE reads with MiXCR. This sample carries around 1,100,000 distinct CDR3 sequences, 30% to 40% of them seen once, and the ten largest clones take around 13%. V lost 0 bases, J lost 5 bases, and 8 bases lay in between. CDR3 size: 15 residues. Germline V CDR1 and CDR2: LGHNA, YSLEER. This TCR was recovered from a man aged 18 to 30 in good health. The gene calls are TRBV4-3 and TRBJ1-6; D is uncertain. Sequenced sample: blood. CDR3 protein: CASSQDSRNNSPLHF. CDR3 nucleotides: TGCGCCAGCAGCCAAGATTCACGGAATAATTCACCCCTCCACTTT.